This T cell receptor beta chain stems from a study of T cell responses to AZD1222 COVID-19 vaccine. Overall study findings and caveats: Along spike, vaccine-associated CD4 TCRs were found throughout, with dominance at 160-218 and 743-854. The donor group comprised mostly white British people and more females; the analysis possibly underestimated clonal diversity.

CDR1 MNHEY and CDR2 SVGAGI come from the germline V gene. V lost 7 bases and J lost 4; bases outside the gene matches: 12. CDR3 length: 15 amino acids. As to this clone: Its antigen is unidentified.

The assay was immunoSEQ multiplex PCR, and TCRdb's table has in-frame clones only and misses some. The sample gives 100,000 to 120,000 clones, 85% to 90% of which show up once; 15% is in the top ten. Recipients boosted at about 4 weeks or about 12 weeks are pooled. This sequence joins TRBV6-5 and TRBJ1-2; TRBD1 aligns across 7 bases. This material consisted of peripheral blood, taken 28 days after the second AZD1222 dose. The source is an adult who received the AZD1222 COVID-19 vaccine. CDR3 amino acids: CASILVGGSSYGYTF. CDR3 coding DNA: TGTGCCAGCATCCTCGTAGGGGGCTCCTCCTATGGCTACACCTTC.